One sample yielded the 30 T cell receptor beta chains listed below, sequenced in a study of vaccination and CD4 T cells after COVID-19. Treatment here: roughly nine-day PBMC culture with coronavirus spike peptide pools or control peptides (ViraFEST assay). At the Johns Hopkins FTIC core, DNA taken from cultured CD4+ T cells was sequenced by way of the Oncomine TCR Beta short-read assay. TCRdb reprocessed the PCR reads via MiXCR and lists one record per CDR3 protein. Of some 15,000 distinct CDR3 sequences in the sample, around 42% were seen once. No antigens are known for them. The sequencing here drew on CD4+ T cells from blood, cultured in vitro, taken before SARS-CoV-2 vaccination. The receptors here all came from a human donor who had recovered from COVID-19.

About this clonotype: A junction boundary mismatches the germline segment, possibly from a read error. The V gene is TRBV7-2, the J gene TRBJ2-5; D gene ambiguous. Germline V gene data show CDR1 as SGHTA and CDR2 as FQGNSA. The CDR3 has 14 residues. The CDR3 spells CASSEEENQETQYF. CDR3 DNA sequence: TGTGCCAGCAGCGAGGAAGAAAACCAGGAGACCCAGTACTTC. The complete variable domain, with remaining parts taken from reference TRBV7-2 and TRBJ2-5, reads GAGVSQSPSNKVTEKGKDVELRCDPISGHTALYWYRQSLGQGLEFLIYFQGNSAPDKSGLPSDRFSAERTGGSVSTLTIQRTQQEDSAVYLCASSEEENQETQYFGPGTRLLVL.

This chain links TRBV11-1 with TRBJ2-3; D is ambiguous. This CDR3 region has 11 residues. Deletions cut 8 bases from V and 2 bases from J, with 5 bases between. The germline CDR1 and CDR2 sequences are SGHAT and FQDESV (reference sequence). This CDR3 reads CASANTDTQYF. The DNA for the CDR3 is TGTGCCAGCGCCAACACAGATACGCAGTATTTT. Full variable domain (rest looked up from reference TRBV11-1 and TRBJ2-3): EAEVAQSPRYKITEKSQAVAFWCDPISGHATLYWYRQILGQGPELLVQFQDESVVDDSQLPKDRFSAERLKGVDSTLKIQPAELGDSAMYLCASANTDTQYFGPGTRLTVL.

The rearrangement joins TRBV6-2 or TRBV6-3 to TRBJ2-3; a weak D match, TRBD1 (5 bases). CDR1 and CDR2 from the germline V gene are MNHEY and SVGEGT. V lost 4 bases and J 1 base, leaving 9 bases between the germline ends. The CDR3 is 14 residues long. This CDR3 reads CASSWGRGTDTQYF. DNA of the CDR3: TGTGCCAGCAGTTGGGGCAGGGGCACAGATACGCAGTATTTT.

The V call is TRBV24-1, the J call TRBJ2-3, with 14 bases fitting TRBD2. Germline CDR1 and CDR2: KGHDR and SFDVKD. This CDR3 region has 16 residues. V lost 4 bases, J lost 5 bases, and 4 bases stayed unmatched. CDR3 coding DNA: TGTGCCACCAGTGAGCGACTAGCGGGAGGGTTAGATACGCAGTATTTT. Its protein is CATSERLAGGLDTQYF.

The rearrangement joins TRBV12-3 or TRBV12-4 to TRBJ1-2; D is unresolved. Between the trimmed V and J ends, which lost 3 bases and 7 bases, there was a span of 15 bases. The CDR3 extends over 14 amino acids. The CDR3: CASSLVLRTSGYTF. The CDR3, as DNA: TGTGCCAGCAGTTTGGTACTTAGAACCTCTGGCTACACCTTC.

The chain couples TRBV6-1 to TRBJ2-1; the D gene is possibly TRBD1 (6 bases). Between the trimmed V and J ends, which lost 1 base and 2 bases, there was a span of 15 bases. Germline V CDR1 and CDR2: MNHNS, SASEGT. The CDR3 totals 17 residues. The CDR3 DNA follows: TGTGCCAGCAGTGAAGGGCGGTCACAGGGCACCTACAATGAGCAGTTCTTC. Its protein is CASSEGRSQGTYNEQFF.

The genes are TRBV30 and TRBJ2-7; D uncertain. This CDR3 has 14 residues. Trimming cost V 7 bases and J 0 bases, with 16 bases left between them. Germline CDR1 GTSNPN, CDR2 SVGIG (reference sequence). The CDR3 protein is CAFSTAAISYEQYF. DNA for the CDR3: TGTGCCTTCTCGACGGCCGCAATCTCCTACGAGCAGTACTTC.

By its share, this clonotype is medium-sized. The DNA is left out, because the CDR3 cannot be placed on it with certainty; the CDR3 is given as TCRdb lists it. The V call is TRBV6-1, the J call TRBJ1-1; the table calls TRBD1, which could not be checked here. The CDR3 is 15 residues long, counting both termini. CDR1 and CDR2 from the germline V gene are MNHNS and SASEGT. This CDR3 reads CASILGQGLNTEAFF.

The V gene is TRBV28, the J gene TRBJ2-1, with D perhaps matching TRBD2 (6 bases). CDR1 is MDHEN and CDR2 is SYDVKM in the germline V gene. This CDR3 has 14 amino acids. V was shortened by 6 bases and J by 9 bases, with 18 bases between the two germline ends. The CDR3 DNA is TGTGCCAGCAGGCCCGGGACTCCCTCGAGTGAGCAGTTCTTC. This encodes CASRPGTPSSEQFF.

V is TRBV6-5 and J is TRBJ2-7; 7 nucleotides match TRBD1. Trimming at V came to 2 bases and at J to 3 bases, leaving 4 bases not matched to a gene. The germline V gene has CDR1 MNHEY and CDR2 SVGAGI. The CDR3 has 14 residues. In nucleotides, the CDR3 is TGTGCCAGCAGTTACGGACAGGAAGGCTACGAGCAGTACTTC. Its translation is CASSYGQEGYEQYF.

The chain employs TRBV6-2 or TRBV6-3 and TRBJ1-2; D perhaps matches TRBD1 (5 bases). Germline V gives CDR1 MNHEY, CDR2 SVGEGT. The CDR3 is made up of 15 amino acids. V shed 0 bases and J shed 8 bases, with 16 bases lying between them. The CDR3 coding sequence is TGTGCCAGCAGTTACTCAACGATGGGGCTCGACGGCTACACCTTC. Amino acid sequence: CASSYSTMGLDGYTF.

This clonotype was found a few times. The chain recombines TRBV29-1 with TRBJ1-1, with 9 bases lining up with TRBD1. V was clipped by 4 bases and J by 0 bases; unmatched bases: 3. The CDR3 has 14 residues. The germline gives CDR1 SQVTM, CDR2 ANQGSEA. CDR3 protein: CSVATGGVNTEAFF. For the CDR3, the DNA is TGCAGCGTTGCGACAGGGGGGGTGAACACTGAAGCTTTCTTT.

This clonotype appeared a few times. V is TRBV6-2 or TRBV6-3 and J is TRBJ1-2; D gene unclear. V lost 4 bases to trimming and J lost 10 bases, with 4 bases between them. CDR1 and CDR2 from the germline V gene are MNHEY and SVGEGT. The CDR3 loop spans 9 amino acids. CDR3 protein: CASSFPYTF. CDR3 nucleotides: TGTGCCAGCAGTTTTCCCTACACCTTC.

V gene TRBV20-1 combines with J gene TRBJ2-3; 7 bases are a match to TRBD1. Trimming cost V 3 bases and J 1 base; bases outside gene matches: 4. This CDR3 spans 14 amino acids. Germline values: CDR1 DFQATT, CDR2 SNEGSKA (reference sequence). The CDR3 reads CSASRQGGTDTQYF. The CDR3 nucleotides are TGCAGTGCTAGTCGACAGGGCGGCACAGATACGCAGTATTTT.

The chain carries TRBV24-1 and TRBJ2-2; 13 bases map to TRBD2. Germline CDR1 and CDR2: KGHDR and SFDVKD. V lost 7 bases to trimming and J lost 7 bases; unmatched junction nucleotides: 14. The CDR3 runs to 18 residues. CDR3 sequence reads: CATSAGGTSGRAGGELFF. DNA of the CDR3: TGTGCCACCAGCGCCGGGGGAACTAGCGGGAGGGCCGGCGGGGAGCTGTTTTTT.

The rearrangement uses TRBV7-9 and TRBJ2-2; D is unclear. Deletions cut 0 bases from V and 6 bases from J, with 11 bases between. Germline V gives CDR1 SEHNR, CDR2 FQNEAQ (reference sequence). The CDR3 has 15 amino acids. The DNA for the CDR3 is TGTGCCAGCAGCTTAGCCTCTCGCGGAGCCGGGGAGCTGTTTTTT. This gives the protein CASSLASRGAGELFF.

This clonotype was found a few times. The genes are TRBV28 and TRBJ1-1; D is undetermined. The CDR3 extends over 12 amino acids. V lost 2 bases and J 4 bases, leaving 5 bases between the germline ends. In germline, CDR1 is MDHEN, CDR2 SYDVKM. The CDR3 reads CASSLLPTEAFF. DNA for the CDR3: TGTGCCAGCAGTTTACTCCCCACTGAAGCTTTCTTT.

This chain uses TRBV6-5 with TRBJ1-1; possible D gene TRBD1, 5 bases. The germline V gene has CDR1 MNHEY and CDR2 SVGAGI. The CDR3 totals 13 residues. V was clipped by 2 bases and J by 3 bases, with 7 bases between them. DNA of the CDR3: TGTGCCAGCAGTTACGGCAGGGACACTGAAGCTTTCTTT. This translates into CASSYGRDTEAFF.

The chain combines TRBV6-5 with TRBJ2-2; maybe TRBD1 (6 bases). Germline loops: CDR1 MNHEY, CDR2 SVGAGI. The CDR3 covers 15 residues. V gave up 2 bases and J gave up 0 bases, with 7 bases separating them. The CDR3 spells CASSYGQPNTGELFF. CDR3 coding DNA: TGTGCCAGCAGTTACGGACAGCCGAACACCGGGGAGCTGTTTTTT.

By frequency in the sample, this clonotype is medium-sized. The chain carries TRBV27 and TRBJ1-5; D perhaps matches TRBD1 (5 bases). Germline loops: CDR1 MNHEY, CDR2 SMNVEV (reference sequence). This CDR3 is built from 16 residues. V lost 4 bases, J lost 6 bases, and 19 bases lay in between. DNA of the CDR3: TGTGCCAGCAGTTCCTCCTTACCGGGACTTCGTCAGCCCCAGCATTTT. Its protein is CASSSSLPGLRQPQHF.

This chain uses TRBV7-2 with TRBJ2-3; no clear D. Deletions cut 5 bases from V and 2 bases from J, with 11 bases between. This CDR3 spans 14 amino acids. The germline V gene encodes CDR1 SGHTA and CDR2 FQGNSA. The CDR3, as DNA: TGTGCCAGCAGCCCTAGTCGATCCACAGATACGCAGTATTTT. This gives the protein CASSPSRSTDTQYF.

The rearrangement uses TRBV20-1 and TRBJ1-1; D uncertain. V lost 2 bases and J lost 5, with 18 bases in between. CDR3 length: 15 residues. From germline, CDR1 is DFQATT and CDR2 SNEGSKA (reference sequence). CDR3 protein: CSARNLGEGGTEAFF. CDR3 DNA sequence: TGCAGTGCTAGAAACCTTGGGGAGGGTGGGACTGAAGCTTTCTTT.

The V call is TRBV6-2 or TRBV6-3, the J call TRBJ2-3, with 7 bases matching TRBD2. Trimming removed 3 bases from V and 2 bases from J; junction bases left unmatched: 8. The CDR3 consists of 16 residues. The germline gives CDR1 MNHEY, CDR2 SVGEGT. The CDR3 DNA is TGTGCCAGCAGTTATGGGGCCAGCGGGAACACAGATACGCAGTATTTT. It codes for CASSYGASGNTDTQYF.

The chain recombines TRBV20-1 with TRBJ2-1, with 12 bases fitting TRBD2. This CDR3 has 19 residues. Germline V CDR1 and CDR2: DFQATT, SNEGSKA (reference sequence). With 4 bases clipped from V and 5 bases from J, the junction kept 18 bases outside the gene matches. This chain's CDR3 is CSANLISGLAGGPNNEQFF. CDR3 coding DNA: TGCAGTGCTAATTTAATCTCGGGGCTAGCGGGGGGGCCTAACAATGAGCAGTTCTTC.

The V and J genes are TRBV7-2 and TRBJ2-7; TRBD2 matches 7 bases. CDR3 length: 15 residues. V gave up 5 bases and J gave up 0 bases; unmatched junction bases: 7. Germline V gene lookup returns CDR1 SGHTA and CDR2 FQGNSA. For the CDR3, the DNA is TGTGCCAGCAGCCGCTCCGGGACTAACTCCTACGAGCAGTACTTC. It is translated as CASSRSGTNSYEQYF.

The chain has TRBV4-3 and TRBJ1-2; D unclear. The germline gives CDR1 LGHNA, CDR2 YSLEER. Trimming shortened V by 0 bases and J by 8 bases, and 13 bases separated the two germline ends. CDR3 size: 14 residues. CDR3 in amino acids: CASSQDSATMGYTF. The CDR3 DNA reads TGCGCCAGCAGCCAAGACAGTGCAACTATGGGCTACACCTTC.

The V and J genes are TRBV15 and TRBJ1-6; D unresolved. Germline lookup yields CDR1 LNHNV and CDR2 YYDKDF (reference sequence). V was pared by 0 bases and J by 10 bases, with 13 bases between. The CDR3 loop spans 15 amino acids. The CDR3 protein is CATSRDRRIGSPLHF. CDR3 sequence (DNA): TGTGCCACCAGCAGAGATCGAAGGATAGGGTCACCCCTCCACTTT.

V gene TRBV20-1 combines with J gene TRBJ2-1; the match to TRBD2 covers 11 bases. Germline V lookup: CDR1 DFQATT, CDR2 SNEGSKA (reference sequence). J lost 9 bases, V lost 1 base, and 11 bases had no gene match. This CDR3 region has 16 residues. As DNA, the CDR3 is TGCAGTGCTAGAGTCGGCCTAGCGGGAGGTGGCGGTGAGCAGTTCTTC. Translated: CSARVGLAGGGGEQFF.

The chain employs TRBV11-3 and TRBJ1-1; D gene uncertain. The CDR3 is made up of 13 amino acids. The germline V and J ends were trimmed by 5 bases and 5 bases, with 12 bases remaining between them. Germline V gives CDR1 SGHNT, CDR2 YENEEA. The CDR3 coding sequence is TGTGCCAGCAGCGATCGGGGTGCAACTGAAGCTTTCTTT. Amino acids: CASSDRGATEAFF.

The CDR3 protein is CAISAPPSAYGYTF. DNA for the CDR3: TGTGCCATCAGTGCCCCCCCGTCTGCATATGGCTACACCTTC. The rearrangement links TRBV10-3 to TRBJ1-2; D unresolved. Germline V CDR1 and CDR2: ENHRY, SYGVKD. This CDR3 has 14 residues. Trimming took off 4 bases at V and 5 bases at J, with 14 bases between the two ends.